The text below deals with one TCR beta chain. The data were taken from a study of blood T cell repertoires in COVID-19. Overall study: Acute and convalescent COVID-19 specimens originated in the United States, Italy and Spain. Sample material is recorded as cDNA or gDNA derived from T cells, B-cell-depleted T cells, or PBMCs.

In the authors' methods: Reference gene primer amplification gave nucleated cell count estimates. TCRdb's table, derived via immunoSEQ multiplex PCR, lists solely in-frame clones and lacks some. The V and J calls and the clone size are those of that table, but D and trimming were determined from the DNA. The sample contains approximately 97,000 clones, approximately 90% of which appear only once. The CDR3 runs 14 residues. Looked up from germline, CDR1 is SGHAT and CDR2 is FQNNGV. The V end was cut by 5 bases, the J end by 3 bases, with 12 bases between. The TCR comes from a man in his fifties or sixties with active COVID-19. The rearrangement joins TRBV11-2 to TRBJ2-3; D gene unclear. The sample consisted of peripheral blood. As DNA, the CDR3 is TGTGCCAGCAGCCCCAACGCGGTTACAGATACGCAGTATTTT. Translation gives CASSPNAVTDTQYF. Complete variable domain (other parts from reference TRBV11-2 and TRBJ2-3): EAGVAQSPRYKIIEKRQSVAFWCNPISGHATLYWYQQILGQGPKLLIQFQNNGVVDDSQLPKDRFSAERLKGVDSTLKIQPAKLEDSAVYLCASSPNAVTDTQYFGPGTRLTVL.